What follows are 12 T cell receptor beta chains derived from one specimen sequenced in a study of cytomegalovirus exposure and HLA in healthy donors. PCR was performed using 60 Vbeta and 13 Jbeta primers. Profiled with immunoSEQ multiplex PCR; TCRdb holds only in-frame clones, not every one. The sample consists of roughly 89,000 clones, about 75% of them appearing once. Sequences were obtained from PBMCs. Source of these receptors: a man aged 25 to 40 in good health and CMV-seropositive.

This chain connects TRBV28 to TRBJ2-1, with unresolved D. Germline assignment: CDR1 MDHEN and CDR2 SYDVKM. Trimming stripped 5 bases from V and 8 bases from J, with 25 bases between. The CDR3 is 17 amino acids. The CDR3 DNA is TGTGCCAGCAGTGGGTCACTGGCTTCCGTGGGCCGCGATGAGCAGTTCTTC. As protein: CASSGSLASVGRDEQFF.

J is TRBJ1-1 and V is TRBV18; a possible D gene is TRBD1 (6 bases). This CDR3 has 14 amino acids. The V gene's germline CDR1 is KGHSH and CDR2 LQKENI. The V and J ends lost 3 bases and 1 base respectively, with 9 bases between them. CDR3 DNA: TGTGCCAGCTCACCTCAACAGGGGAACACTGAAGCTTTCTTT. Translation: CASSPQQGNTEAFF.

The chain carries TRBV6-1 and TRBJ2-3, with TRBD1 matching over 9 bases. Trimming took 6 bases from V and 3 from J; bases not matched to a gene: 4. Germline assignment: CDR1 MNHNS and CDR2 SASEGT. This CDR3 comprises 14 residues. The CDR3 DNA reads TGTGCCAGCAGGGACAGGGGAACAACAGATACGCAGTATTTT. Translated, it gives CASRDRGTTDTQYF.

The chain joins TRBV27 to TRBJ1-2; D gene unclear. Germline CDR1 reads MNHEY; CDR2 reads SMNVEV (reference sequence). Trimming shortened V by 6 bases and J by 4 bases, and 12 bases separated the two germline ends. The CDR3 has 13 amino acids. This chain's CDR3 is CASSPTISYGYTF. The CDR3 DNA follows: TGTGCCAGCAGCCCCACCATCAGCTATGGCTACACCTTC.

This clone was seen a few times. The chain is built from TRBV18 and TRBJ2-7; possibly TRBD2 for D (5 bases). Trimming removed 0 bases at V and 6 bases at J, with 15 bases between. CDR1 and CDR2 (germline): KGHSH, LQKENI. The CDR3 runs 15 residues. The CDR3 here is CASSPPTGSTSEQYF. DNA for the CDR3: TGTGCCAGCTCACCACCGACGGGGTCCACTAGCGAGCAGTACTTC.

The V gene is TRBV5-4, the J gene TRBJ2-1; D remains ambiguous. The germline V and J ends were trimmed by 1 base and 4 bases, with 6 bases remaining between them. The CDR3 length is 13 residues. The germline V gene has CDR1 SGHNT and CDR2 YYREEE (reference sequence). This CDR3 reads CASSLSQYNEQFF. In nucleotides, the CDR3 is TGTGCCAGCAGCTTGTCACAGTACAATGAGCAGTTCTTC.

The J gene is TRBJ2-7, the V gene TRBV6-5; D perhaps matches TRBD1 (5 bases). There are 11 residues in the CDR3. Germline V CDR1 and CDR2: MNHEY, SVGAGI. Trimming left V 6 bases short and J 6 bases short, with 9 bases between. The CDR3: CASSSGREQYF. CDR3 in DNA: TGTGCCAGCAGCTCAGGGCGCGAGCAGTACTTC.

This rearrangement joins TRBV27 to TRBJ1-2; D ambiguous. The CDR3 has 13 residues. V shed 5 bases and J shed 2 bases, with 9 bases lying between them. Germline V gene sequence: CDR1 MNHEY, CDR2 SMNVEV (reference sequence). In DNA, the CDR3 is TGTGCCAGCAGTCCTACTTCCAACTATGGCTACACCTTC. Amino acids: CASSPTSNYGYTF.

This clone was seen once. This chain joins TRBV7-2 and TRBJ1-4, with a possible D match to TRBD1 (5 bases). CDR3 length equals 14 residues. Trimming shortened V by 3 bases and J by 7 bases, and 12 bases separated the two germline ends. Germline assignment: CDR1 SGHTA and CDR2 FQGNSA. CDR3 amino acids: CASSFREGSEKLFF. In nucleotides, the CDR3 is TGTGCCAGCAGCTTCAGGGAGGGAAGTGAAAAACTGTTTTTT. The variable domain in full, with the rest retrieved from reference TRBV7-2 and TRBJ1-4, is GAGVSQSPSNKVTEKGKDVELRCDPISGHTALYWYRQSLGQGLEFLIYFQGNSAPDKSGLPSDRFSAERTGGSVSTLTIQRTQQEDSAVYLCASSFREGSEKLFFGSGTQLSVL.

This clone was observed a single time. The gene calls are TRBV15 and TRBJ1-3; D gene unclear. The ends were cut back, 0 bases at V and 4 bases at J, with 13 bases in the middle. The CDR3 has 16 residues. CDR1 and CDR2 (germline): LNHNV, YYDKDF (reference sequence). The CDR3 region is CATSRDTLGVGNTIYF. DNA for the CDR3: TGTGCCACCAGCAGAGATACATTGGGCGTCGGAAACACCATATATTTT.

The rearrangement uses TRBV5-1 and TRBJ2-2, with a possible D match to TRBD2 (5 bases). Per the germline V gene, CDR1 is SGHRS and CDR2 is YFSETQ. V dropped 7 bases and J dropped 3 bases, with 16 bases sitting between them. The CDR3 contains 15 residues. Here the CDR3 DNA reads TGCGCCAGCCTCGACCGGACTGGATACACCGGGGAGCTGTTTTTT. Translated, it gives CASLDRTGYTGELFF.

Details on this clone: Other DNA sequences of this sample code for an identical CDR3. The chain links TRBV9 to TRBJ1-1, with 7 bases identical to TRBD1. V was clipped by 2 bases and J by 8 bases; unmatched bases: 9. The CDR3 is made up of 14 amino acids. Germline V CDR1 and CDR2: SGDLS, YYNGEE. The CDR3 coding sequence is TGTGCCAGCAGCGTGGGTGGTGCAGGGGGGGAAGCTTTCTTT. Its protein is CASSVGGAGGEAFF. The entire variable domain, with the rest obtained from reference TRBV9 and TRBJ1-1, is as follows: DSGVTQTPKHLITATGQRVTLRCSPRSGDLSVYWYQQSLDQGLQFLIQYYNGEERAKGNILERFSAQQFPDLHSELNLSSLELGDSALYFCASSVGGAGGEAFFGQGTRLTVV.